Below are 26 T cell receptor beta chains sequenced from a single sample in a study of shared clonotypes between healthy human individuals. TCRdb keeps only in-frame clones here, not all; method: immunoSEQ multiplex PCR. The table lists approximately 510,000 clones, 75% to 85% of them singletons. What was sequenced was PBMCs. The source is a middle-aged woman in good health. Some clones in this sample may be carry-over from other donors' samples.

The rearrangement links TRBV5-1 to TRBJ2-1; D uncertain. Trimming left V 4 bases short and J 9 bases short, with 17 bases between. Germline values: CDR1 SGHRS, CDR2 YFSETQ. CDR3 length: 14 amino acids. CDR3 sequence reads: CASSHGQAEGEQFF. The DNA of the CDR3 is TGCGCCAGCAGCCACGGGCAGGCAGAAGGTGAGCAGTTCTTC.

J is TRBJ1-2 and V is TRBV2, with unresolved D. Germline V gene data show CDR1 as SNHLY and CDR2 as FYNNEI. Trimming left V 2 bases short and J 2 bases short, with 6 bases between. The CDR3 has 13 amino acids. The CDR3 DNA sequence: TGTGCCAGCAGTGAAAATATGAACTATGGCTACACCTTC. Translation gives CASSENMNYGYTF.

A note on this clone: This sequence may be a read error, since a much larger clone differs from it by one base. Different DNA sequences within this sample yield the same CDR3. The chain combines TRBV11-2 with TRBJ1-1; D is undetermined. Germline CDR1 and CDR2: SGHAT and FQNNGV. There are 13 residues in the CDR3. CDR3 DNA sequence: TGTGCCAGCAGCTTAGGGTCCCCCACTGAAGCTTTCTTC. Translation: CASSLGSPTEAFF. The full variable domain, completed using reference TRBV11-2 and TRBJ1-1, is EAGVAQSPRYKIIEKRQSVAFWCNPISGHATLYWYQQILGQGPKLLIQFQNNGVVDDSQLPKDRFSAERLKGVDSTLKIQPAKLEDSAVYLCASSLGSPTEAFFGQGTRLTVV.

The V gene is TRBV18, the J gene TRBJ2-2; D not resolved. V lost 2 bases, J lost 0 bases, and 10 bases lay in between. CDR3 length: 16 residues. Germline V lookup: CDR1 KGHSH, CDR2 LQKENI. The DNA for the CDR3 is TGTGCCAGCTCACCAAGATCCCACGCGAACACCGGGGAGCTGTTTTTT. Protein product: CASSPRSHANTGELFF.

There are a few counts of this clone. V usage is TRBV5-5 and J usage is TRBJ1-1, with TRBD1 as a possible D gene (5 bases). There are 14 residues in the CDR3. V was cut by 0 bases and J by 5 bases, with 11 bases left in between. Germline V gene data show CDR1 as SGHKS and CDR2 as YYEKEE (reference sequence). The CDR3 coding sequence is TGTGCCAGCAGCTTGGTTCGGGGGAGAACTGAAGCTTTCTTT. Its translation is CASSLVRGRTEAFF.

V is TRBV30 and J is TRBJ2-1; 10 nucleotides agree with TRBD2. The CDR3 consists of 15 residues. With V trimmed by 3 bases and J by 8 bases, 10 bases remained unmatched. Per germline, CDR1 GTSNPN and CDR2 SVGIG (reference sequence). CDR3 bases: TGTGCCTGGAGAGTTAGCGGGAGGCGGGGCGATGAGCAGTTCTTC. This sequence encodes CAWRVSGRRGDEQFF. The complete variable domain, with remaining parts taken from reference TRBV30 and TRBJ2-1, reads SQTIHQWPATLVQPVGSPLSLECTVEGTSNPNLYWYRQAAGRGLQLLFYSVGIGQISSEVPQNLSASRPQDRQFILSSKKLLLSDSGFYLCAWRVSGRRGDEQFFGPGTRLTVL.

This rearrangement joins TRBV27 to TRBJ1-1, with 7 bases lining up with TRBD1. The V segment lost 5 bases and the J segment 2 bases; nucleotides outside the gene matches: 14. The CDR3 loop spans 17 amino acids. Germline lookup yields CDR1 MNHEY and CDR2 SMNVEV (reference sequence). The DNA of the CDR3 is TGTGCCAGCAGTCATGACAGGGCTCGAGGTTTAAACACTGAAGCTTTCTTT. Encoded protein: CASSHDRARGLNTEAFF.

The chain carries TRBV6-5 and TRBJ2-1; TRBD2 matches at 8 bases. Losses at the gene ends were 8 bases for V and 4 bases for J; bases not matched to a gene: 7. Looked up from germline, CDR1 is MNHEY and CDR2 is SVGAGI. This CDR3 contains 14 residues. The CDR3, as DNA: TGTGCCAGCCAAGGACGGGGGGGGTACAATGAGCAGTTCTTC. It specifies CASQGRGGYNEQFF.

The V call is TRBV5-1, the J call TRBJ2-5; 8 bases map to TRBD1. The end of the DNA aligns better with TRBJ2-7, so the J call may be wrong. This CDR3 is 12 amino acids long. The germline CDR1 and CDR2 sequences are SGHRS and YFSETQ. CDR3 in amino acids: CASSLDRGEQYF. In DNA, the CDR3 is TGCGCCAGCAGCTTAGACAGGGGCGAGCAGTACTTC.

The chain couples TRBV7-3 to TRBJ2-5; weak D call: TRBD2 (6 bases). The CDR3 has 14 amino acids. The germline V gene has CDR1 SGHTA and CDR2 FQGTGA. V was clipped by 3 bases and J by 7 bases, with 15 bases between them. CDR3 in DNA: TGTGCCAGCAGCTTTGGGCAGGGTAGCGGGACCCAGTACTTC. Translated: CASSFGQGSGTQYF.

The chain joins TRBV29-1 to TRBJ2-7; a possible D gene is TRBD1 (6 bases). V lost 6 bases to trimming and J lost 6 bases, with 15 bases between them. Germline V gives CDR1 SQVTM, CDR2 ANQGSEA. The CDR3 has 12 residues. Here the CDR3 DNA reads TGCAGCGTGGATACAGGGTCTGGCGAGCAGTACTTC. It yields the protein CSVDTGSGEQYF.

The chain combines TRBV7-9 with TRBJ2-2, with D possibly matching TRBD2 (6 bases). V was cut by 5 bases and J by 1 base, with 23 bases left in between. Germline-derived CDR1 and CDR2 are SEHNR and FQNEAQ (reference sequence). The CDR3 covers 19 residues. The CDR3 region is CASSPPLWRDLLNTGELFF. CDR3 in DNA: TGTGCCAGCAGCCCCCCCCTATGGCGGGACCTCCTGAACACCGGGGAGCTGTTTTTT.

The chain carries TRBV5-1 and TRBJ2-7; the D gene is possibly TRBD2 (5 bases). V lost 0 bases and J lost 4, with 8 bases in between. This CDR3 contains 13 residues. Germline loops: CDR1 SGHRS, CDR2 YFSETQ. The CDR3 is CASSLDSEYEQYF. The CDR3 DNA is TGCGCCAGCAGCTTGGATAGCGAGTACGAGCAGTACTTC.

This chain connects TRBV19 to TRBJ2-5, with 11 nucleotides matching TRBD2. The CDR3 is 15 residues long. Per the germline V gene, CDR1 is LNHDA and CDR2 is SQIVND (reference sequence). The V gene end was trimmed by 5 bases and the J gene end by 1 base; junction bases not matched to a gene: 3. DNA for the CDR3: TGTGCCAGTAGTCACGGGACTAGCGGCCAAGAGACCCAGTACTTC. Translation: CASSHGTSGQETQYF.

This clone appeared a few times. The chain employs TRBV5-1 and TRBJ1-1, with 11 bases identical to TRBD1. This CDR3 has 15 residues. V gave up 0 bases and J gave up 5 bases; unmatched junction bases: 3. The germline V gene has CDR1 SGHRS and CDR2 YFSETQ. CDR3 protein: CASSLGTGGGTEAFF. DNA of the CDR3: TGCGCCAGCAGCTTGGGGACAGGGGGCGGAACTGAAGCTTTCTTT. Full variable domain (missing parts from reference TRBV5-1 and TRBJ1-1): KAGVTQTPRYLIKTRGQQVTLSCSPISGHRSVSWYQQTPGQGLQFLFEYFSETQRNKGNFPGRFSGRQFSNSRSEMNVSTLELGDSALYLCASSLGTGGGTEAFFGQGTRLTVV.

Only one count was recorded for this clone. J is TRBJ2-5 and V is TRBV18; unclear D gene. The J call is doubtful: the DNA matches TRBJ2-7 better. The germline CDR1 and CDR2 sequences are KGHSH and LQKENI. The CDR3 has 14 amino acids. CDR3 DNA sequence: TGTGCCAGCTCACCGGGCAGCCAATTTGACGAGCAGTACTTC. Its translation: CASSPGSQFDEQYF.

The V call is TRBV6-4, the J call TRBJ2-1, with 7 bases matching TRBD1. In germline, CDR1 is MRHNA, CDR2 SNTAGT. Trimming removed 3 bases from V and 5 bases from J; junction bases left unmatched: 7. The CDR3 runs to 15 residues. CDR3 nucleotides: TGTGCCAGCAGTGAAACAGAGGGGGCTAACAATGAGCAGTTCTTC. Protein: CASSETEGANNEQFF.

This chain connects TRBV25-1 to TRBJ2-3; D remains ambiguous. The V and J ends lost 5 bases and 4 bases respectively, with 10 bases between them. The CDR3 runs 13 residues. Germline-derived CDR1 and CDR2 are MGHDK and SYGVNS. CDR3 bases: TGTGCCAGCAGTCTCTCCATCCCAGATACGCAGTATTTT. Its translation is CASSLSIPDTQYF. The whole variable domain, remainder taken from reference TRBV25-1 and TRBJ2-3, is EADIYQTPRYLVIGTGKKITLECSQTMGHDKMYWYQQDPGMELHLIHYSYGVNSTEKGDLSSESTVSRIRTEHFPLTLESARPSHTSQYLCASSLSIPDTQYFGPGTRLTVL.

CDR3 sequence (DNA): TGTGCCAGCAGCGAAACAGGGGAGACCATATATTTT. Amino acids: CASSETGETIYF. This sequence joins TRBV7-9 and TRBJ1-3, with 7 bases matching TRBD1. The ends lost 5 bases at V and 10 bases at J; junction bases unmatched: 5. This CDR3 region has 12 residues. Per the germline V gene, CDR1 is SEHNR and CDR2 is FQNEAQ (reference sequence).

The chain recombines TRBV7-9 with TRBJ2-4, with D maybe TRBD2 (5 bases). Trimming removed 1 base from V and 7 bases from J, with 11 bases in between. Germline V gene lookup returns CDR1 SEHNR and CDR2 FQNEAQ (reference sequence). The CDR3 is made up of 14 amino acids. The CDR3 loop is CASSLGGLPNIQYF. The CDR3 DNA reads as TGTGCCAGCAGCTTAGGCGGACTCCCGAACATTCAGTACTTC.

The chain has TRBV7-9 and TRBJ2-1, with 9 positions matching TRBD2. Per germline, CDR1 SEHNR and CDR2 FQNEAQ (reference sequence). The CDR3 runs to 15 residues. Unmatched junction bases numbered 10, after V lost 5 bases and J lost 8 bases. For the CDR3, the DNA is TGTGCCAGCAGCCAAAGGGTAGCGGGAGACCATGAGCAGTTCTTC. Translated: CASSQRVAGDHEQFF.

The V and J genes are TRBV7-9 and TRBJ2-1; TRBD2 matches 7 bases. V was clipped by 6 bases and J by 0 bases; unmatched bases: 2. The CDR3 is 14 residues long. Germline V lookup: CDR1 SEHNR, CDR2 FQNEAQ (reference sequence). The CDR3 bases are TGTGCCAGCAGAGCGGGGAGCTCCTACAATGAGCAGTTCTTC. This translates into CASRAGSSYNEQFF.

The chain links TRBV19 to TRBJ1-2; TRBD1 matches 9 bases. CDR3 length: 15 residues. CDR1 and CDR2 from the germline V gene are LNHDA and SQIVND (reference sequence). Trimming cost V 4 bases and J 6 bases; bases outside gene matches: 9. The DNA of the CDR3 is TGTGCCAGTAGTAAGTCCTCTGACAGGGGGGATGGCTACACCTTC. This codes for CASSKSSDRGDGYTF. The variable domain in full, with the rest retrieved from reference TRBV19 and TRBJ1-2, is DGGITQSPKYLFRKEGQNVTLSCEQNLNHDAMYWYRQDPGQGLRLIYYSQIVNDFQKGDIAEGYSVSREKKESFPLTVTSAQKNPTAFYLCASSKSSDRGDGYTFGSGTRLTVV.

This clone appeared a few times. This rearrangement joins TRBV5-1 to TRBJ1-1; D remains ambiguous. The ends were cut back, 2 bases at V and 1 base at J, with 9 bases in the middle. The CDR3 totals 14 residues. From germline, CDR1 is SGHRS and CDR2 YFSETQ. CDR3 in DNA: TGCGCCAGCAGCTTTTACGGCAGGAACACTGAAGCTTTCTTT. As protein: CASSFYGRNTEAFF.

The CDR3 protein is CASSIAGGPDTQYF. Here the CDR3 DNA reads TGTGCCAGCAGCATTGCGGGGGGTCCAGATACGCAGTATTTT. The chain uses TRBV9 and TRBJ2-3; 8 bases map to TRBD2. J was trimmed by 4 bases and V by 4 bases; bases with no gene match: 5. Germline-derived CDR1 and CDR2 are SGDLS and YYNGEE. This CDR3 region has 14 residues.

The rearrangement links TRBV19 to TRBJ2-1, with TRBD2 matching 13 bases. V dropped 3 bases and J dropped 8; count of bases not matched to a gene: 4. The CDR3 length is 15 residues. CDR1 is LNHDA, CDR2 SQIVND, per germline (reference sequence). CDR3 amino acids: CASSMGLAGRHEQFF. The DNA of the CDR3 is TGTGCCAGTAGTATGGGACTAGCGGGAAGGCATGAGCAGTTCTTC.